A single sample is the source of the 26 T cell receptor beta chains below, sequenced in a study of blood T cell repertoires in COVID-19. Assay: immunoSEQ multiplex PCR; the TCRdb copy retains only in-frame clones and omits some. The sample has some 250,000 clones; approximately 82% are singletons. The sequenced sample consisted of peripheral blood. All receptors derive from a woman aged 18-29 years with acute or convalescent COVID-19.

The chain combines TRBV7-2 with TRBJ2-3, with D unresolved. In germline, CDR1 is SGHTA, CDR2 FQGNSA. The CDR3 is 12 residues long. V lost 5 bases and J lost 10, with 13 bases in between. In nucleotides, the CDR3 is TGTGCCAGCAGCCTACGTCTGGCGGCGCAGTATTTT. Translated: CASSLRLAAQYF.

The chain joins TRBV27 to TRBJ2-1; D is unresolved. Per the germline V gene, CDR1 is MNHEY and CDR2 is SMNVEV (reference sequence). The CDR3 is 11 amino acids. Trimming shortened V by 5 bases and J by 5 bases, and 4 bases separated the two germline ends. CDR3 DNA: TGTGCCAGCAGTGAGAACAATGAGCAGTTCTTC. Its protein is CASSENNEQFF.

This clone occurred many times. The J gene is TRBJ1-1, the V gene TRBV18, with D maybe TRBD1 (6 bases). The germline CDR1 and CDR2 sequences are KGHSH and LQKENI. V was trimmed by 4 bases and J by 0 bases, leaving 12 bases between them. The length of the CDR3 is 15 residues. CDR3 residues: CASSHPQGMNTEAFF. DNA of the CDR3: TGTGCCAGCTCACACCCCCAGGGGATGAACACTGAAGCTTTCTTT.

V gene TRBV19 combines with J gene TRBJ1-5; a weak D match, TRBD1 (5 bases). Looked up from germline, CDR1 is LNHDA and CDR2 is SQIVND (reference sequence). This CDR3 has 14 amino acids. The germline V and J ends were trimmed by 10 bases and 3 bases, with 16 bases remaining between them. CDR3 coding DNA: TGTGCCACCGTCCCCCGGGGGATCAATCAGCCCCAGCATTTT. This codes for CATVPRGINQPQHF.

The gene calls are TRBV5-1 and TRBJ2-7; D not certain. Looked up from germline, CDR1 is SGHRS and CDR2 is YFSETQ. The CDR3 totals 11 residues. The V end was cut by 3 bases, the J end by 4 bases, with 5 bases between. The CDR3 here is CASSSGYEQYF. The CDR3 DNA follows: TGCGCCAGCAGCTCAGGATACGAGCAGTACTTC.

In this sample, this clone turned up once. The chain couples TRBV28 to TRBJ1-4; D might be TRBD1 (6 bases). CDR1 and CDR2 (germline): MDHEN, SYDVKM. The V gene lost 4 bases and the J gene lost 7 bases, with 16 bases spanning the gap. This CDR3 region has 15 residues. For the CDR3, the DNA is TGTGCCAGCAGTTCCCCCCCCAGGGGCCTTGAAAAACTGTTTTTT. Translating gives CASSSPPRGLEKLFF. The full variable domain, in which reference TRBV28 and TRBJ1-4 provide the parts outside the CDR3, is DVKVTQSSRYLVKRTGEKVFLECVQDMDHENMFWYRQDPGLGLRLIYFSYDVKMKEKGDIPEGYSVSREKKERFSLILESASTNQTSMYLCASSSPPRGLEKLFFGSGTQLSVL.

V is TRBV7-9 and J is TRBJ1-3, with TRBD1 as a possible D gene (6 bases). Deletions cut 4 bases from V and 1 base from J, with 14 bases between. Germline V gene lookup returns CDR1 SEHNR and CDR2 FQNEAQ (reference sequence). The CDR3 has 16 residues. The CDR3 DNA reads as TGTGCCAGCAGCTACCGGACAGACTCGTCTGGAAACACCATATATTTT. Amino acids: CASSYRTDSSGNTIYF.

The chain carries TRBV19 and TRBJ2-7; D is perhaps TRBD2 (6 bases). The CDR3 sequence is 12 residues long. Trimming left V 7 bases short and J 6 bases short, with 13 bases between. Germline CDR1 reads LNHDA; CDR2 reads SQIVND (reference sequence). DNA for the CDR3: TGTGCCAGTACCGGGGGTTTCGGCGAGCAGTACTTC. This encodes CASTGGFGEQYF.

V gene TRBV28 combines with J gene TRBJ2-7; a possible D gene is TRBD2 (5 bases). V was cut by 7 bases and J by 3 bases, with 7 bases left in between. Looked up from germline, CDR1 is MDHEN and CDR2 is SYDVKM. The CDR3 length is 11 residues. The CDR3: CASTAGYEQYF. CDR3 coding DNA: TGTGCCAGCACCGCGGGCTACGAGCAGTACTTC.

The gene calls are TRBV5-1 and TRBJ1-1; D is possibly TRBD1 (5 bases). Germline loops: CDR1 SGHRS, CDR2 YFSETQ. Trimming stripped 1 base from V and 4 bases from J, with 8 bases between. This CDR3 contains 13 residues. The CDR3, as DNA: TGCGCCAGCAGCTTGCAGGGCGCCACTGAAGCTTTCTTT. Its protein product is CASSLQGATEAFF. Full variable domain (rest looked up from reference TRBV5-1 and TRBJ1-1): KAGVTQTPRYLIKTRGQQVTLSCSPISGHRSVSWYQQTPGQGLQFLFEYFSETQRNKGNFPGRFSGRQFSNSRSEMNVSTLELGDSALYLCASSLQGATEAFFGQGTRLTVV.

V and J are TRBV28 and TRBJ2-7; D possibly corresponds to TRBD2 (6 bases). This CDR3 is built from 14 residues. Germline loops: CDR1 MDHEN, CDR2 SYDVKM. Trimming pared 3 bases from V and 1 base from J, leaving 10 bases between. The CDR3 nucleotides read TGTGCCAGCAGTTTTAATGGGAGGTCCTACGAGCAGTACTTC. Its protein product is CASSFNGRSYEQYF.

This sequence joins TRBV7-8 and TRBJ1-1; TRBD1 might be the D (5 bases). Germline V gene sequence: CDR1 SGHVS, CDR2 FQNEAQ. The CDR3 totals 16 residues. Trimming removed 0 bases from V and 1 base from J, with 12 bases in between. The CDR3 DNA follows: TGTGCCAGCAGCTTAGCTTCGGACATACGGAACACTGAAGCTTTCTTT. This translates into CASSLASDIRNTEAFF.

The chain joins TRBV7-2 to TRBJ1-2; no clear D. CDR3 size: 15 residues. The ends were cut back, 5 bases at V and 6 bases at J, with 19 bases in the middle. Germline-derived CDR1 and CDR2 are SGHTA and FQGNSA. The CDR3 DNA follows: TGTGCCAGCAGCCCGCGGGGATCCACCAACAATGGCTACACCTTC. It specifies CASSPRGSTNNGYTF.

This rearrangement joins TRBV29-1 to TRBJ1-6, with TRBD1 as a possible D gene (5 bases). Trimming cost V 4 bases and J 7 bases, with 11 bases left between them. Germline values: CDR1 SQVTM, CDR2 ANQGSEA. The CDR3 extends over 13 amino acids. CDR3 residues: CSVGQGKNSPLHF. The CDR3 DNA is TGCAGCGTTGGGCAGGGCAAAAATTCACCCCTCCACTTT.

The rearrangement links TRBV6-2 or TRBV6-3 to TRBJ2-1; TRBD2 matches 10 bases. The V segment lost 4 bases and the J segment 3 bases; nucleotides outside the gene matches: 9. The CDR3 sequence is 17 residues long. Germline loops: CDR1 MNHEY, CDR2 SVGEGT. As DNA, the CDR3 is TGTGCCAGCAGTTCAACTCTAGCGGGAGTCGTCTACAATGAGCAGTTCTTC. Amino acid sequence: CASSSTLAGVVYNEQFF.

This clone occurred once. V is TRBV2 and J is TRBJ1-1; 7 bases agree with TRBD1. CDR3 size: 14 residues. J was trimmed by 4 bases and V by 5 bases; bases with no gene match: 7. Looked up from germline, CDR1 is SNHLY and CDR2 is FYNNEI. The CDR3 region is CASSRASGGTEAFF. In DNA form, the CDR3 reads TGTGCCAGCAGTCGAGCCTCAGGGGGCACTGAAGCTTTCTTT.

The chain links TRBV4-3 to TRBJ2-3, with D perhaps TRBD2 (5 bases). In germline, CDR1 is LGHNA, CDR2 YSLEER. Trimming took 1 base from V and 0 from J, leaving 11 bases between them. The CDR3 has 16 amino acids. CDR3 loop: CASSQGELSSTDTQYF. The DNA for the CDR3 is TGCGCCAGCAGCCAAGGGGAGCTGTCTAGCACAGATACGCAGTATTTT.

The CDR3 nucleotides are TGTGCCAGTCAAAAGGGGTTAAATCAGCCCCAGCATTTT. Its protein is CASQKGLNQPQHF. V usage is TRBV27 and J usage is TRBJ1-5; tentative D call: TRBD1 (5 bases). The CDR3 extends over 13 amino acids. Per germline, CDR1 MNHEY and CDR2 SMNVEV (reference sequence). With 9 bases removed from V and 4 bases from J, the gap between germline ends came to 13 bases.

This chain links TRBV7-8 with TRBJ2-4, with TRBD2 matching over 8 bases. Germline trimming cut 5 bases from V and 15 bases from J; bases unmatched to any gene: 9. This CDR3 spans 12 amino acids. Germline CDR1 reads SGHVS; CDR2 reads FQNEAQ. CDR3 bases: TGTGCCAGCAGCCCCCAAGCGGGGGTGAGGTACTTC. This sequence encodes CASSPQAGVRYF.

The chain employs TRBV15 and TRBJ2-5; weak D call: TRBD2 (6 bases). Looked up from germline, CDR1 is LNHNV and CDR2 is YYDKDF (reference sequence). The length of the CDR3 is 18 residues. The ends were cut back, 0 bases at V and 4 bases at J, with 21 bases in the middle. CDR3 DNA sequence: TGTGCCACCAGCAGAGATGGGGGACTGGCGGGACCGGGAGAGACCCAGTACTTC. The encoded protein is CATSRDGGLAGPGETQYF.

This chain joins TRBV11-2 and TRBJ1-1, with 7 bases aligning to TRBD1. V lost 5 bases, J lost 4 bases, and 7 bases stayed unmatched. This CDR3 region has 14 residues. Germline V lookup: CDR1 SGHAT, CDR2 FQNNGV. CDR3 sequence reads: CASSTPQGPTEAFF. The CDR3 nucleotides are TGTGCCAGCAGCACACCACAGGGGCCCACTGAAGCTTTCTTT.

The chain couples TRBV27 to TRBJ1-6; TRBD1 agrees at 7 bases. This CDR3 region has 13 residues. Germline loops: CDR1 MNHEY, CDR2 SMNVEV (reference sequence). With V trimmed by 6 bases and J by 9 bases, 5 bases remained unmatched. The CDR3 DNA reads TGTGCCAGCAGGGTGGCAGGGGGTTCACCCCTCCACTTT. Protein: CASRVAGGSPLHF.

This rearrangement joins TRBV29-1 to TRBJ2-7, with TRBD1 matching over 9 bases. V was clipped by 3 bases and J by 5 bases; unmatched bases: 8. The CDR3 has 14 amino acids. Per the germline V gene, CDR1 is SQVTM and CDR2 is ANQGSEA. The CDR3 region has the DNA TGCAGCGTTGAGGGGGGACAGGGTATCGACGAGCAGTACTTC. Translated: CSVEGGQGIDEQYF.

V and J are TRBV2 and TRBJ2-5; TRBD1 agrees at 8 bases. V lost 5 bases, J lost 1 base, and 3 bases stayed unmatched. Germline-derived CDR1 and CDR2 are SNHLY and FYNNEI. There are 14 residues in the CDR3. The CDR3 reads CASSRDRGQETQYF. The CDR3 DNA reads TGTGCCAGCAGTCGCGACAGGGGCCAAGAGACCCAGTACTTC.

This clone was seen only once. This chain joins TRBV3-1 (or the pseudogene TRBV3-2) and TRBJ2-3; D gene unclear. The germline gives CDR1 LGHDT, CDR2 YNNKEL (reference sequence). The CDR3 runs 10 residues. The V and J ends lost 8 bases and 6 bases respectively, with 6 bases between them. The CDR3 region is CASHGDTQYF. The CDR3 coding sequence is TGTGCCAGCCACGGGGATACGCAGTATTTT.

This clone appeared a few times. The chain carries TRBV5-4 and TRBJ1-5; D perhaps matches TRBD1 (5 bases). CDR1 SGHNT and CDR2 YYREEE come from the germline V gene (reference sequence). V was pared by 4 bases and J by 3 bases, with 11 bases between. The CDR3 spans 14 residues. CDR3 nucleotides: TGTGCCAGCAGCCTAAGGGGTTCCAATCAGCCCCAGCATTTT. Protein sequence: CASSLRGSNQPQHF.